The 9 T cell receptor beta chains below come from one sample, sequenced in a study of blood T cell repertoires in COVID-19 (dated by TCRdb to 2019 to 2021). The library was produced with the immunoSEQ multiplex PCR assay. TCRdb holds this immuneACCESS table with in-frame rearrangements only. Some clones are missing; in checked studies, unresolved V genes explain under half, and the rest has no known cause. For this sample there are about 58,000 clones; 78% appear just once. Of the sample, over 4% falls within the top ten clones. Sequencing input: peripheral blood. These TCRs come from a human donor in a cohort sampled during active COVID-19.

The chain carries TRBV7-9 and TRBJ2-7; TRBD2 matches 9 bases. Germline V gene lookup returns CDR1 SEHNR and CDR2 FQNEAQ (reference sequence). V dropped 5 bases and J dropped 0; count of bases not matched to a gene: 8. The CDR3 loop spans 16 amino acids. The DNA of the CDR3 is TGTGCCAGCAGCATGATAGCGGGGGTTAGCTCCTACGAGCAGTACTTC. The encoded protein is CASSMIAGVSSYEQYF.

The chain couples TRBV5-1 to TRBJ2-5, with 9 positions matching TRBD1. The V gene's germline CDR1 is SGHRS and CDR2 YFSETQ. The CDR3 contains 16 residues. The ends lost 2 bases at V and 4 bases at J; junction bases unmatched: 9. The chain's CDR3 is CASSLEGQGLGETQYF. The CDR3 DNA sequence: TGCGCCAGCAGCTTAGAGGGACAGGGTCTAGGAGAGACCCAGTACTTC.

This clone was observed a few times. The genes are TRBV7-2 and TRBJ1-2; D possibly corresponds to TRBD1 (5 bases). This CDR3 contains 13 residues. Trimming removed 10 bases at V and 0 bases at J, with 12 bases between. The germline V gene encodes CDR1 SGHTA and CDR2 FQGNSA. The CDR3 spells CAITRGSNYGYTF. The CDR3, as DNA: TGTGCCATAACACGGGGGTCTAACTATGGCTACACCTTC.

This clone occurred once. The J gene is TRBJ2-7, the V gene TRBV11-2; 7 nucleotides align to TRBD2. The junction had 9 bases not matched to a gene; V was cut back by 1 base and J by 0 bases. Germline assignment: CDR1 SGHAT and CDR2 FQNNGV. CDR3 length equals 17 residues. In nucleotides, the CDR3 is TGTGCCAGCAGCTTAGCGGTGGGGGGGTTAAGCTCCTACGAGCAGTACTTC. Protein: CASSLAVGGLSSYEQYF.

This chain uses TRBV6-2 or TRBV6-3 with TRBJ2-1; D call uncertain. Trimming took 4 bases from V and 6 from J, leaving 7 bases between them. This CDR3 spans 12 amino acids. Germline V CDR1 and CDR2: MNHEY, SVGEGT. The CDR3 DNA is TGTGCCAGCAGTTTTCATCCCAATGAGCAGTTCTTC. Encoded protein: CASSFHPNEQFF.

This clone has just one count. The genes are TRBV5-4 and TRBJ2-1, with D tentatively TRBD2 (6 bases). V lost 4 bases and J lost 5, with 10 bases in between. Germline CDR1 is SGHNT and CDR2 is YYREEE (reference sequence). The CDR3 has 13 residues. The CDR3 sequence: CASSPRGDNEQFF. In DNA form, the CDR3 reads TGTGCCAGCAGCCCGCGGGGAGACAATGAGCAGTTCTTC.

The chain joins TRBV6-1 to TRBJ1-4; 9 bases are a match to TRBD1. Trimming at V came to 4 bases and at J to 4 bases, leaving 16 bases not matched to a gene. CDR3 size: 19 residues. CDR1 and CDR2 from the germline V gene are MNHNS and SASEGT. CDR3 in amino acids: CASSATAGTGSPNNEKLFF. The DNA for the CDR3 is TGTGCCAGCAGTGCAACGGCCGGGACAGGGTCCCCGAATAATGAAAAACTGTTTTTT.

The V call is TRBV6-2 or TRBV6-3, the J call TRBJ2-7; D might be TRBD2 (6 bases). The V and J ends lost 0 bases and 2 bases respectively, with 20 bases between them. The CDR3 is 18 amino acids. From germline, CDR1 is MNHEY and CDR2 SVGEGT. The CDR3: CASSYSPAGRISPYEQYF. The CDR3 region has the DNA TGTGCCAGCAGTTACTCGCCAGCGGGTAGGATCTCCCCCTACGAGCAGTACTTC.

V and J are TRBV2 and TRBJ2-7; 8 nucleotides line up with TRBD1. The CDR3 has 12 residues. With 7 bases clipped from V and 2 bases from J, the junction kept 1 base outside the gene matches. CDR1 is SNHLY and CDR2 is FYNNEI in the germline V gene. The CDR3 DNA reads TGTGCCAGCATGGACAGGGCCTACGAGCAGTACTTC. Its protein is CASMDRAYEQYF.